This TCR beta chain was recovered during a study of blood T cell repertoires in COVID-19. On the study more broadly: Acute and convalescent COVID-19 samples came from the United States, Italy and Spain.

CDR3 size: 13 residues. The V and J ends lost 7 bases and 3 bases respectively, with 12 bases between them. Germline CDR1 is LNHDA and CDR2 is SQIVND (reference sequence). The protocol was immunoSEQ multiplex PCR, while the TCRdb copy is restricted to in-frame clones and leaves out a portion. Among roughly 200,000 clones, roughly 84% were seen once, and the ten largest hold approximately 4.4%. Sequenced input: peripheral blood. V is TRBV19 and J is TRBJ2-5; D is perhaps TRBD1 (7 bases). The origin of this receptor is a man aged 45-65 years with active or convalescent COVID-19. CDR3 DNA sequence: TGTGCCAGTATGGGCAGGGGGGAAGAGACCCAGTACTTC. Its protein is CASMGRGEETQYF.